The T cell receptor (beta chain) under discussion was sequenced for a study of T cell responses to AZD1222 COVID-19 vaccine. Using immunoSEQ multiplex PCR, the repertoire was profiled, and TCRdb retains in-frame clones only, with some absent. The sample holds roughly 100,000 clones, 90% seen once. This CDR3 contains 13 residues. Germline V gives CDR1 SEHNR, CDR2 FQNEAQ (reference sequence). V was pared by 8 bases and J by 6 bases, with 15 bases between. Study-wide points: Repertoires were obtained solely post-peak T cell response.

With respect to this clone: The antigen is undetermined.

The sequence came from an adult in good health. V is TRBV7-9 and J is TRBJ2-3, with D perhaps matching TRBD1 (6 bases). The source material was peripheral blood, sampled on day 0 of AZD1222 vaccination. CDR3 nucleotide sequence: TGTGCCAGCGGCGACAGGAGCCCCGATACGCAGTATTTT. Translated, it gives CASGDRSPDTQYF.